This T cell receptor (beta chain) is from a study of blood T cells in healthy people across ages. Study context: Template switching recovered approximately one barcoded beta molecule for every two T cells.

J lost 8 bases, V lost 6 bases, and 22 bases had no gene match. Germline assignment: CDR1 LGHNA and CDR2 YNFKEQ. The CDR3 contains 20 residues. General study findings and limits: There were more naive CD4+ cells and higher diversity in long-lived donors than in aged donors.

Then a second PCR, running roughly 7 to 11 cycles, was carried out with a sample-barcoded 5' primer and a J-beta primer mix. MiXCR, applied by TCRdb to the 5' RACE reads, yields one record per CDR3 protein. This sample has around 1.1 million distinct CDR3 sequences, with around two fifths found just once. About this clonotype: The antigen remains undetermined.

Each donor's blood draw was 8.5 to 10 milliliters of peripheral blood. Extractions gave at least 5.5 micrograms of total RNA per sample. This chain links TRBV4-2 with TRBJ2-1, with 13 nucleotides matching TRBD2. Input material: blood. The sequence derives from a man younger than 35 in good health. As DNA, the CDR3 is TGTGCCAGCAGTCGAGTCACTAGCGGGGGGGGCCCGGGTCATGACGATGAGCAGTTCTTC. Translated, it gives CASSRVTSGGGPGHDDEQFF.